What follows are 24 T cell receptor beta chains derived from one specimen sequenced in a study of shared clonotypes between healthy human individuals (TCRdb year 2020). The protocol used for the library was the immunoSEQ multiplex PCR assay. The table comes from immuneACCESS by way of TCRdb, which keeps in-frame sequences with V and J called. Part of the clones is missing from these tables; in studies checked, under half for an unresolved V gene and the rest for unknown reasons. Present in this sample are roughly 2.2 million clones, 80% to 95% of which were seen just once. The ten largest clones represent about 0.39% of the sample. The sequenced sample was naive CD4+ T cells from PBMCs. The intended sense of this specimen's cell subset or site label: CD45RA+ positively selected. These receptors all come from a man in his late teens or twenties in good health. Some clones in this sample may be carry-over from other donors' samples.

This clone occurred once. This chain joins TRBV2 and TRBJ2-5; perhaps TRBD2 as D (5 bases). CDR1 and CDR2 from the germline V gene are SNHLY and FYNNEI. CDR3 length: 14 residues. Trimming took off 6 bases at V and 1 base at J, with 12 bases between the two ends. CDR3 amino acids: CASSAESGQETQYF. In nucleotides, the CDR3 is TGTGCCAGCAGCGCCGAGAGCGGCCAAGAGACCCAGTACTTC.

Note on this clone: The sample carries other DNA sequences with the same CDR3. This chain connects TRBV5-6 to TRBJ2-7, with TRBD2 as a possible D gene (5 bases). Germline assignment: CDR1 SGHDT and CDR2 YYEEEE. This CDR3 is 12 amino acids long. Deletions cut 3 bases from V and 7 bases from J, with 11 bases between. The CDR3 nucleotides read TGTGCCAGCAGCTCGAGGGTAGGTGAGCAGTACTTC. Amino acid sequence: CASSSRVGEQYF.

This chain links TRBV7-3 with TRBJ2-1; D not resolved. This CDR3 has 16 amino acids. Germline CDR1 and CDR2: SGHTA and FQGTGA. V lost 2 bases and J lost 7, with 18 bases in between. CDR3 protein: CASSLEVGFVRNEQFF. The CDR3 DNA follows: TGTGCCAGCAGCTTAGAGGTGGGATTTGTGCGTAATGAGCAGTTCTTC.

The rearrangement joins TRBV27 to TRBJ2-4, with TRBD2 matching over 13 bases. CDR1 is MNHEY, CDR2 SMNVEV, per germline (reference sequence). V shed 0 bases, J shed 6 bases, and the junction held 5 bases outside the gene matches. The CDR3 is 17 amino acids. CDR3 loop: CASSLSGTSGNVNIQYF. CDR3 bases: TGTGCCAGCAGTTTATCCGGGACTAGCGGGAACGTAAACATTCAGTACTTC.

CDR3 residues: CASSQIPGLAGVGNEQYF. The DNA for the CDR3 is TGTGCCAGCAGCCAGATACCGGGACTAGCGGGAGTCGGAAACGAGCAGTACTTC. The chain joins TRBV4-2 to TRBJ2-7; TRBD2 aligns across 14 bases. There are 18 residues in the CDR3. Trimming cost V 3 bases and J 5 bases; bases outside gene matches: 12. The germline gives CDR1 LGHNA, CDR2 YNFKEQ.

About this clone itself: The junction shows a germline mismatch at one end, possibly a read error. This chain connects TRBV11-2 to TRBJ2-1, with 9 bases aligning to TRBD2. CDR1 and CDR2 from the germline V gene are SGHAT and FQNNGV. This CDR3 has 16 amino acids. The CDR3: CASSLGLAGLNNAQFF. As DNA, the CDR3 is TGTGCCAGCAGCTTAGGGCTAGCGGGACTGAACAATGCGCAGTTCTTC.

About this clone: The sample contains more than one DNA sequence encoding this CDR3. The chain couples TRBV5-1 to TRBJ1-5, with no clear D. The ends were cut back, 4 bases at V and 2 bases at J, with 10 bases in the middle. In germline, CDR1 is SGHRS, CDR2 YFSETQ. CDR3 length: 14 residues. The CDR3 DNA reads TGCGCCAGCAGCCTGGAGGGAGGCAATCAGCCCCAGCATTTT. This gives the protein CASSLEGGNQPQHF.

Written as DNA, the CDR3 is TGTGCCAGCTCACTACTAGCGGAGGGGTTCGGCGAGCAGTACTTC. Translation: CASSLLAEGFGEQYF. The chain uses TRBV18 and TRBJ2-7; TRBD2 matches 8 bases. V shed 4 bases, J shed 6 bases, and the junction held 11 bases outside the gene matches. The CDR3 totals 15 residues. CDR1 KGHSH and CDR2 LQKENI come from the germline V gene.

With respect to this clone: Other DNA sequences in the same sample also yield this CDR3. This chain joins TRBV5-1 and TRBJ2-5, with TRBD1 matching 7 bases. Germline V gene data show CDR1 as SGHRS and CDR2 as YFSETQ. The CDR3 totals 13 residues. V gave up 5 bases and J gave up 1 base; unmatched junction bases: 2. The CDR3 DNA sequence: TGCGCCAGCAGGACAGGGCCCCAAGAGACCCAGTACTTC. Residues: CASRTGPQETQYF.

This chain connects TRBV18 to TRBJ2-1, with no clear D. Between the trimmed V and J ends, which lost 4 bases and 4 bases, there was a span of 8 bases. Germline loops: CDR1 KGHSH, CDR2 LQKENI. This CDR3 spans 13 amino acids. The CDR3, as DNA: TGTGCCAGCTCACTCTCAGAATACAATGAGCAGTTCTTC. It encodes CASSLSEYNEQFF.

The rearrangement links TRBV5-1 to TRBJ1-2, with D perhaps TRBD1 (6 bases). Germline V lookup: CDR1 SGHRS, CDR2 YFSETQ. Trimming removed 2 bases at V and 8 bases at J, with 10 bases between. The CDR3 contains 12 residues. In DNA, the CDR3 is TGCGCCAGCAGCTTCGCAGGGGAAGGCTACACCTTC. Translation: CASSFAGEGYTF.

V gene TRBV29-1 combines with J gene TRBJ2-5, with D unclear. Germline values: CDR1 SQVTM, CDR2 ANQGSEA. Trimming shortened V by 5 bases and J by 5 bases, and 9 bases separated the two germline ends. The length of the CDR3 is 11 residues. The CDR3 sequence is CSVTGLETQYF. The CDR3 DNA reads as TGCAGCGTTACCGGTCTTGAGACCCAGTACTTC.

The V call is TRBV7-3, the J call TRBJ2-7, with D maybe TRBD1 (5 bases). The V and J ends lost 6 bases and 7 bases respectively, with 10 bases between them. The germline gives CDR1 SGHTA, CDR2 FQGTGA. The CDR3 runs 11 residues. CDR3: CASRAAGEQYF. The CDR3 nucleotides read TGTGCCAGCAGAGCAGCAGGGGAGCAGTACTTC.

Here the CDR3 reads CASSLSRDSPADTQYF. CDR3 DNA: TGTGCCAGCAGCTTATCCAGGGACTCTCCCGCAGATACGCAGTATTTT. The chain employs TRBV7-3 and TRBJ2-3; a possible D gene is TRBD2 (6 bases). Trimming removed 2 bases at V and 4 bases at J, with 16 bases between. The CDR3 runs 16 residues. Germline CDR1 SGHTA, CDR2 FQGTGA. Filled out from reference TRBV7-3 and TRBJ2-3, the complete variable domain reads GAGVSQTPSNKVTEKGKYVELRCDPISGHTALYWYRQSLGQGPEFLIYFQGTGAADDSGLPNDRFFAVRPEGSVSTLKIQRTERGDSAVYLCASSLSRDSPADTQYFGPGTRLTVL.

The chain carries TRBV7-2 and TRBJ2-1; D call uncertain. V was cut by 1 base and J by 7 bases, with 8 bases left in between. This CDR3 is 13 amino acids long. Germline values: CDR1 SGHTA, CDR2 FQGNSA. The CDR3 spells CASSLGPGNEQFF. The CDR3 nucleotides read TGTGCCAGCAGCTTAGGGCCCGGAAATGAGCAGTTCTTC.

V usage is TRBV10-2 and J usage is TRBJ1-1, with 8 bases that match TRBD1. V lost 11 bases, J lost 0 bases, and 11 bases stayed unmatched. The CDR3 length is 15 residues. Per the germline V gene, CDR1 is WSHSY and CDR2 is SAAADI. The DNA of the CDR3 is TGCGCCGCCAGCAGCAGGGGGCTCATGAACACTGAAGCTTTCTTT. It encodes CAASSRGLMNTEAFF.

This chain links TRBV7-9 with TRBJ2-3, with a weak D call TRBD2 (5 bases). V was pared by 0 bases and J by 5 bases, with 18 bases between. Germline V gives CDR1 SEHNR, CDR2 FQNEAQ (reference sequence). CDR3 length: 17 residues. The DNA for the CDR3 is TGTGCCAGCAGCTTAGCGCATTCGAGGGAGCCGGGAGATACGCAGTATTTT. Its protein product is CASSLAHSREPGDTQYF.

V and J are TRBV7-9 and TRBJ1-1; D remains ambiguous. The CDR3 consists of 16 residues. Germline CDR1 is SEHNR and CDR2 is FQNEAQ (reference sequence). The germline V and J ends were trimmed by 5 bases and 1 base, with 17 bases remaining between them. For the CDR3, the DNA is TGTGCCAGCAGCCGATTCGGACCCCGCCAGAACACTGAAGCTTTCTTT. This translates into CASSRFGPRQNTEAFF.

The CDR3 DNA reads TGTGCCAGCAGCGGGTCCACAGGGGTTCACGAGACCCAGTACTTC. It is translated as CASSGSTGVHETQYF. V and J are TRBV11-2 and TRBJ2-5, with 7 bases identical to TRBD1. V was pared by 5 bases and J by 5 bases, with 11 bases of the junction left unmatched. Germline V gene data show CDR1 as SGHAT and CDR2 as FQNNGV. The CDR3 runs 15 residues.

The genes are TRBV7-2 and TRBJ2-7; possibly TRBD1 or TRBD2 for D (5 bases each). Per germline, CDR1 SGHTA and CDR2 FQGNSA. V shed 7 bases and J shed 8 bases, with 18 bases lying between them. The CDR3 loop spans 13 amino acids. The CDR3 region has the DNA TGTGCCAGCAACCCTGGGGGATTCCTCAAGCAGTACTTC. Translating gives CASNPGGFLKQYF. Full variable domain (rest looked up from reference TRBV7-2 and TRBJ2-7): GAGVSQSPSNKVTEKGKDVELRCDPISGHTALYWYRQSLGQGLEFLIYFQGNSAPDKSGLPSDRFSAERTGGSVSTLTIQRTQQEDSAVYLCASNPGGFLKQYFGPGTRLTVT.

The V call is TRBV10-1, the J call TRBJ2-3; D ambiguous. V lost 0 bases and J lost 0, with 7 bases in between. The length of the CDR3 is 15 residues. Germline V gene sequence: CDR1 WNHNN, CDR2 SYGVQD (reference sequence). The CDR3, as DNA: TGCGCCAGCAGTGAGTCAGGCAGCAGCACAGATACGCAGTATTTT. Its translation: CASSESGSSTDTQYF.

The chain is built from TRBV28 and TRBJ2-3; D might be TRBD2 (5 bases). V lost 5 bases, J lost 3 bases, and 18 bases lay in between. The CDR3 has 16 amino acids. From germline, CDR1 is MDHEN and CDR2 SYDVKM. The CDR3 protein is CASSPLTGRRTDTQYF. CDR3 coding DNA: TGTGCCAGCAGTCCCCTGACGGGAAGGAGAACAGATACGCAGTATTTT.

V is TRBV18 and J is TRBJ2-1; D might be TRBD1 or TRBD2, each matching 6 bases. Germline V gene lookup returns CDR1 KGHSH and CDR2 LQKENI. V was clipped by 6 bases and J by 4 bases, with 13 bases between them. CDR3 length: 14 amino acids. The CDR3 is CASSTGAAYNEQFF. The CDR3 DNA reads TGTGCCAGCTCTACGGGGGCGGCGTACAATGAGCAGTTCTTC.

This chain links TRBV5-4 with TRBJ1-2; weak D call: TRBD1 (6 bases). The germline CDR1 and CDR2 sequences are SGHNT and YYREEE (reference sequence). The V gene lost 4 bases and the J gene lost 2 bases, with 21 bases spanning the gap. The length of the CDR3 is 17 residues. The CDR3 nucleotides are TGTGCCAGCAGCCACGAGGGTGGGGGCAGCGCAAACTATGGCTACACCTTC. This encodes CASSHEGGGSANYGYTF. Looking up the rest from reference TRBV5-4 and TRBJ1-2 gives the full variable domain: ETGVTQSPTHLIKTRGQQVTLRCSSQSGHNTVSWYQQALGQGPQFIFQYYREEENGRGNFPPRFSGLQFPNYSSELNVNALELDDSALYLCASSHEGGGSANYGYTFGSGTRLTVV.